The 4 T cell receptor beta chains in this list originate from one sample, sequenced in a study of shared clonotypes between healthy human individuals. Some clones are missing from TCRdb's copy, which holds only in-frame ones; the method was immunoSEQ multiplex PCR. This repertoire shows about 1,900,000 clones, about 95% found once; its top ten account for more than 0.9%. Naive-designated CD8 cells lacked CD45RO, were positively enriched for CCR7, and omitted terminally differentiated effector memory CD45RA+ cells. The sequenced sample was naive CD8+ T cells sorted from blood. The receptors were sampled from a man between 18 and 29 years old in good health.

V and J are TRBV10-3 and TRBJ2-5; 11 bases agree with TRBD2. Germline V gene lookup returns CDR1 ENHRY and CDR2 SYGVKD. After removal of 0 bases from V and 3 bases from J, the junction contained 9 bases not matched to a gene. The length of the CDR3 is 18 residues. The chain's CDR3 is CAISESISGGADEETQYF. The CDR3 DNA sequence: TGTGCCATCAGTGAGTCGATTAGCGGGGGGGCCGATGAAGAGACCCAGTACTTC.

The rearrangement links TRBV21-1 to TRBJ2-1; the tabulated D call, TRBD2, remains unverified against the DNA. TRBV21-1 is given as a pseudogene. This CDR3 region has 13 residues. The CDR3 DNA reads TGTGCCAGCGGCGTAGCGGAGCACAATGAGCAGTTCTTC. This codes for CASGVAEHNEQFF.

This clone was observed a single time. V is TRBV6-5 and J is TRBJ2-7; D remains ambiguous. With 5 bases removed from V and 0 bases from J, the gap between germline ends came to 11 bases. The CDR3 sequence is 14 residues long. Germline CDR1 reads MNHEY; CDR2 reads SVGAGI. CDR3 region: CASSALDTSYEQYF. CDR3 nucleotide sequence: TGTGCCAGCAGTGCCTTAGACACCTCCTACGAGCAGTACTTC.

The chain is built from TRBV27 and TRBJ2-7; no firm D call. Germline V CDR1 and CDR2: MNHEY, SMNVEV (reference sequence). V lost 7 bases and J lost 0, with 19 bases in between. This CDR3 spans 16 amino acids. The DNA for the CDR3 is TGTGCCAGCACCCCCAGTCAAGGGCCCCACTCCTACGAGCAGTACTTC. This encodes CASTPSQGPHSYEQYF.